One and the same sample provided the 30 T cell receptor beta chains below, sequenced in a study of cytomegalovirus exposure and HLA in healthy donors. Clones were read by immunoSEQ multiplex PCR, and TCRdb kept only the in-frame ones, dropping some. The sample contains 90,000 to 100,000 clones, roughly 92% of which appear only once. Input material: PBMCs. All receptors derive from a woman aged 25 to 39 in good health and CMV-seropositive.

CDR3 in DNA: TGTGCCAGCAGCCCGGGAAGGGCTAACTATGGCTACACCTTC. As protein: CASSPGRANYGYTF. This chain connects TRBV5-5 to TRBJ1-2, with unresolved D. Deletions cut 4 bases from V and 0 bases from J, with 10 bases between. The CDR3 length is 14 residues. The germline V gene encodes CDR1 SGHKS and CDR2 YYEKEE (reference sequence).

V usage is TRBV27 and J usage is TRBJ2-7; D not resolved. V dropped 0 bases and J dropped 1 base, with 10 bases sitting between them. Germline assignment: CDR1 MNHEY and CDR2 SMNVEV (reference sequence). This CDR3 spans 15 amino acids. CDR3 bases: TGTGCCAGCAGTTTATCAGCGTCCCCGTCCTACGAGCAGTACTTC. Translated: CASSLSASPSYEQYF.

The chain carries TRBV29-1 and TRBJ2-5; a possible D gene is TRBD2 (6 bases). CDR1 is SQVTM and CDR2 is ANQGSEA in the germline V gene. Trimming removed 6 bases at V and 2 bases at J, with 10 bases between. The CDR3 spans 12 residues. CDR3 nucleotide sequence: TGCAGCGTCTCCCGGGAGCAAGAGACCCAGTACTTC. It specifies CSVSREQETQYF.

V gene TRBV7-6 combines with J gene TRBJ1-2; D is undetermined. The CDR3 loop spans 13 amino acids. CDR1 is SGHVS, CDR2 FNYEAQ, per germline. V gave up 1 base and J gave up 8 bases, with 11 bases separating them. CDR3 region: CASSLDRPHGYTF. The CDR3 DNA reads as TGTGCCAGCAGCTTAGACAGACCCCACGGCTACACCTTC.

The chain carries TRBV4-1 and TRBJ1-1, with 8 bases lining up with TRBD1. Germline V gives CDR1 MGHRA, CDR2 YSYEKL. The ends lost 3 bases at V and 5 bases at J; junction bases unmatched: 8. This CDR3 is built from 15 residues. Here the CDR3 DNA reads TGCGCCAGCAGCCACGCGGACAGGGAGGGAACTGAAGCTTTCTTT. This encodes CASSHADREGTEAFF.

The J gene is TRBJ1-1, the V gene TRBV6-6; a possible D gene is TRBD1 (5 bases). The CDR3 contains 15 residues. Germline V gives CDR1 MNHNY, CDR2 SVGAGI (reference sequence). V lost 0 bases and J 5 bases, leaving 13 bases between the germline ends. CDR3 sequence reads: CASSYSMGGGTEAFF. The CDR3 DNA is TGTGCCAGCAGTTACTCGATGGGGGGAGGGACTGAAGCTTTCTTT.

The rearrangement joins TRBV7-8 to TRBJ1-2, with D maybe TRBD1 (5 bases). Trimming removed 4 bases at V and 0 bases at J, with 12 bases between. The germline gives CDR1 SGHVS, CDR2 FQNEAQ. CDR3 length: 15 amino acids. CDR3 nucleotides: TGTGCCAGCAGCTCCCGGGGGAGAACTAACTATGGCTACACCTTC. The encoded protein is CASSSRGRTNYGYTF. The whole variable domain, remainder taken from reference TRBV7-8 and TRBJ1-2, is GAGVSQSPRYKVAKRGQDVALRCDPISGHVSLFWYQQALGQGPEFLTYFQNEAQLDKSGLPSDRFFAERPEGSVSTLKIQRTQQEDSAVYLCASSSRGRTNYGYTFGSGTRLTVV.

The chain employs TRBV6-4 and TRBJ2-1; possibly TRBD1 for D (6 bases). Between the trimmed V and J ends, which lost 3 bases and 14 bases, there was a span of 17 bases. The CDR3 is 13 residues long. Germline V gene data show CDR1 as MRHNA and CDR2 as SNTAGT. The CDR3 region has the DNA TGTGCCAGCAGTGAATCAGAGTGGACAGATAAGTTCTTC. Amino acids: CASSESEWTDKFF.

The V and J genes are TRBV10-3 and TRBJ1-3, with no clear D. V lost 8 bases and J lost 6, with 8 bases in between. This CDR3 spans 11 amino acids. The germline V gene encodes CDR1 ENHRY and CDR2 SYGVKD. The CDR3 DNA is TGTGCCATCGGAGCCTTAAACACCATATATTTT. Translated, it gives CAIGALNTIYF.

J is TRBJ2-3 and V is TRBV2; 8 bases map to TRBD1. Germline V gene data show CDR1 as SNHLY and CDR2 as FYNNEI. With 1 base clipped from V and 2 bases from J, the junction kept 5 bases outside the gene matches. The CDR3 totals 16 residues. CDR3 residues: CASSEGQGALTDTQYF. The CDR3 DNA reads TGTGCCAGCAGTGAAGGTCAGGGGGCGCTCACAGATACGCAGTATTTT.

The chain combines TRBV5-1 with TRBJ2-1; TRBD2 agrees at 12 bases. J gave up 5 bases and V 4 bases, and 7 bases lay outside the gene matches. This CDR3 spans 16 amino acids. The germline CDR1 and CDR2 sequences are SGHRS and YFSETQ. CDR3 residues: CASSALAGGPHNEQFF. In DNA, the CDR3 is TGCGCCAGCAGCGCGCTAGCGGGAGGGCCCCACAATGAGCAGTTCTTC.

This clone came up once. V gene TRBV7-3 combines with J gene TRBJ2-5, with 11 bases matching TRBD2. After removal of 5 bases from V and 1 base from J, the junction contained 6 bases not matched to a gene. This CDR3 contains 16 residues. The germline V gene encodes CDR1 SGHTA and CDR2 FQGTGA. The CDR3 reads CASSAGTSGPQETQYF. The DNA for the CDR3 is TGTGCCAGCAGCGCCGGGACTAGCGGTCCCCAAGAGACCCAGTACTTC.

J is TRBJ1-2 and V is TRBV6-6, with TRBD1 matching over 7 bases. The V gene's germline CDR1 is MNHNY and CDR2 SVGAGI (reference sequence). The V gene end was trimmed by 0 bases and the J gene end by 5 bases; junction bases not matched to a gene: 3. The CDR3 length is 14 residues. The CDR3 DNA reads as TGTGCCAGCAGTTACTCGGGGACAGTTTATGGCTACACCTTC. It translates to CASSYSGTVYGYTF.

The V and J genes are TRBV7-3 and TRBJ2-1, with 15 bases fitting TRBD2. Germline values: CDR1 SGHTA, CDR2 FQGTGA. The V segment lost 2 bases and the J segment 3 bases; nucleotides outside the gene matches: 5. The CDR3 has 18 residues. The CDR3 coding sequence is TGTGCCAGCAGCTTAGAAGGGACTAGCGGGAGGTTCTACAATGAGCAGTTCTTC. This gives the protein CASSLEGTSGRFYNEQFF.

This chain uses TRBV10-3 with TRBJ2-1; 9 bases line up with TRBD2. Germline V lookup: CDR1 ENHRY, CDR2 SYGVKD. The CDR3 length is 13 residues. The ends lost 5 bases at V and 4 bases at J; junction bases unmatched: 0. The CDR3 sequence is CAISTSGYNEQFF. CDR3 sequence (DNA): TGTGCCATCAGTACTAGCGGGTACAATGAGCAGTTCTTC.

This clone was detected only once. This chain connects TRBV29-1 to TRBJ2-1; TRBD2 is a possible D gene (6 bases). V dropped 2 bases and J dropped 4 bases, with 9 bases sitting between them. The germline CDR1 and CDR2 sequences are SQVTM and ANQGSEA. CDR3 length equals 13 residues. The chain's CDR3 is CSVETGVYNEQFF. The CDR3, as DNA: TGCAGCGTTGAAACGGGGGTGTACAATGAGCAGTTCTTC.

This rearrangement joins TRBV5-1 to TRBJ2-1; 12 nucleotides align to TRBD1. V trimming: 1 base; J trimming: 15 bases; junction bases outside the gene matches: 14. Germline CDR1 SGHRS, CDR2 YFSETQ. The CDR3 is 16 amino acids. CDR3 amino acids: CASSLLAGQGASARFF. CDR3 nucleotides: TGCGCCAGCAGCTTGTTAGCGGGACAGGGGGCCAGCGCGCGGTTCTTC.

The chain employs TRBV10-3 and TRBJ1-1; D unclear. Germline V lookup: CDR1 ENHRY, CDR2 SYGVKD. Trimming left V 4 bases short and J 1 base short, with 13 bases between. This CDR3 is 15 amino acids long. CDR3 in DNA: TGTGCCATCAGTGGGGCGGGAAGACCGAACACTGAAGCTTTCTTT. Its protein is CAISGAGRPNTEAFF.

The chain carries TRBV27 and TRBJ2-1; a weak D match, TRBD2 (6 bases). Trimming left V 4 bases short and J 4 bases short, with 23 bases between. The CDR3 is 18 residues long. Germline values: CDR1 MNHEY, CDR2 SMNVEV (reference sequence). The CDR3: CASSSISPSRRDYNEQFF. The DNA of the CDR3 is TGTGCCAGCAGTTCGATATCCCCAAGTCGGAGGGATTACAATGAGCAGTTCTTC.

V gene TRBV28 combines with J gene TRBJ1-1, with D unresolved. Trimming removed 1 base from V and 0 bases from J, with 9 bases in between. Germline lookup yields CDR1 MDHEN and CDR2 SYDVKM. This CDR3 has 15 residues. The CDR3 DNA reads TGTGCCAGCAGTTTATATTCAGAATTGAACACTGAAGCTTTCTTT. This gives the protein CASSLYSELNTEAFF. Using reference TRBV28 and TRBJ1-1 for the parts outside the CDR3, the full variable domain is DVKVTQSSRYLVKRTGEKVFLECVQDMDHENMFWYRQDPGLGLRLIYFSYDVKMKEKGDIPEGYSVSREKKERFSLILESASTNQTSMYLCASSLYSELNTEAFFGQGTRLTVV.

This chain links TRBV5-4 with TRBJ2-1; D not certain. The germline gives CDR1 SGHNT, CDR2 YYREEE (reference sequence). V shed 0 bases and J shed 9 bases, with 7 bases lying between them. The CDR3 has 12 amino acids. The DNA of the CDR3 is TGTGCCAGCAGCTTGGCTGCAGGTGAGCAGTTCTTC. It translates to CASSLAAGEQFF.

The table lists this clone with a count of one. V and J are TRBV19 and TRBJ1-1; 9 nucleotides match TRBD1. Germline V gene data show CDR1 as LNHDA and CDR2 as SQIVND (reference sequence). CDR3 length: 18 amino acids. With V trimmed by 5 bases and J by 4 bases, 17 bases remained unmatched. The DNA for the CDR3 is TGTGCCAGTAGTCCCCCGACAGGGGGGAGCTTAGCTGGCACTGAAGCTTTCTTT. This sequence encodes CASSPPTGGSLAGTEAFF.

This sequence joins TRBV25-1 and TRBJ2-2; a possible D gene is TRBD2 (7 bases). The length of the CDR3 is 14 residues. V lost 6 bases and J 2 bases, leaving 10 bases between the germline ends. Germline V gene sequence: CDR1 MGHDK, CDR2 SYGVNS. The CDR3 loop is CASSSGTNTGELFF. In DNA form, the CDR3 reads TGTGCCAGCAGCAGCGGGACAAACACCGGGGAGCTGTTTTTT. The variable domain in full, with the rest retrieved from reference TRBV25-1 and TRBJ2-2, is EADIYQTPRYLVIGTGKKITLECSQTMGHDKMYWYQQDPGMELHLIHYSYGVNSTEKGDLSSESTVSRIRTEHFPLTLESARPSHTSQYLCASSSGTNTGELFFGEGSRLTVL.

This clone has only one observation. The chain combines TRBV9 with TRBJ2-5; unclear D gene. Germline-derived CDR1 and CDR2 are SGDLS and YYNGEE. Trimming removed 3 bases from V and 1 base from J, with 16 bases in between. CDR3 size: 16 residues. The CDR3 loop is CASSDPGPSFQETQYF. Written as DNA, the CDR3 is TGTGCCAGCAGCGATCCGGGTCCCTCTTTCCAAGAGACCCAGTACTTC.

The V gene is TRBV5-1, the J gene TRBJ2-3; a possible D gene is TRBD2 (7 bases). Trimming left V 4 bases short and J 3 bases short, with 18 bases between. CDR3 length: 16 residues. Germline CDR1 SGHRS, CDR2 YFSETQ. The CDR3 bases are TGCGCCAGCAGCCCCCGTGGGGGGGCGGTTACAGATACGCAGTATTTT. As protein: CASSPRGGAVTDTQYF.

The chain is built from TRBV28 and TRBJ1-5, with 10 bases fitting TRBD1. V was clipped by 2 bases and J by 7 bases; unmatched bases: 8. This CDR3 is 16 amino acids long. In germline, CDR1 is MDHEN, CDR2 SYDVKM. The CDR3 reads CASSLPQGTGVQPQHF. The CDR3 coding sequence is TGTGCCAGCAGTTTACCCCAAGGGACAGGGGTCCAGCCCCAGCATTTT.

The rearrangement links TRBV13 to TRBJ2-7; 9 bases fit TRBD1. Germline V gene sequence: CDR1 PRHDT, CDR2 FYEKMQ (reference sequence). The CDR3 totals 14 residues. With V trimmed by 5 bases and J by 5 bases, 7 bases remained unmatched. The CDR3 DNA follows: TGTGCCAGCAGCACGACAGGGGGAATCGACGAGCAGTACTTC. This gives the protein CASSTTGGIDEQYF.

The chain employs TRBV21-1 and TRBJ2-1; the D call of TRBD1 is as the table states it, not checked on the DNA. TRBV21-1 is listed as a pseudogene. The CDR3 spans 18 residues. CDR3 sequence: CASSKVRTGSSSYNEQFF. In DNA, the CDR3 is TGTGCCAGCAGCAAAGTTAGGACAGGGTCGAGCTCCTACAATGAGCAGTTCTTC.

This rearrangement joins TRBV9 to TRBJ2-5, with a tentative D call TRBD2 (5 bases). The CDR3 consists of 15 residues. With 0 bases removed from V and 8 bases from J, the gap between germline ends came to 17 bases. The germline CDR1 and CDR2 sequences are SGDLS and YYNGEE. The CDR3 nucleotides are TGTGCCAGCAGCGTAGGACTAAATAGAAGAGAAACCCAGTACTTC. Its translation is CASSVGLNRRETQYF.

The V gene is TRBV4-1, the J gene TRBJ2-1; TRBD2 is a possible D gene (6 bases). CDR1 MGHRA and CDR2 YSYEKL come from the germline V gene. V was trimmed by 0 bases and J by 7 bases, leaving 13 bases between them. The CDR3 is 15 amino acids. CDR3 loop: CASSQDPGGGNEQFF. The CDR3 coding sequence is TGCGCCAGCAGCCAAGATCCCGGTGGGGGGAATGAGCAGTTCTTC.